Each of the 11 T cell receptor beta chains below was sequenced from the same sample in a study of cytomegalovirus exposure and HLA in healthy donors. The data were produced by immunoSEQ multiplex PCR, yet TCRdb's version contains in-frame clones alone and is incomplete. The table lists around 300,000 clones, 87% of them singletons. The sample comprised PBMCs. The receptors derive from a woman in her twenties or thirties in good health and CMV-seropositive.

The chain joins TRBV7-3 to TRBJ2-7, with 7 nucleotides matching TRBD1. With 2 bases clipped from V and 0 bases from J, the junction kept 4 bases outside the gene matches. The CDR3 runs to 15 residues. From germline, CDR1 is SGHTA and CDR2 FQGTGA. As DNA, the CDR3 is TGTGCCAGCAGCTTACTTGGGGACAGCTCCTACGAGCAGTACTTC. The encoded protein is CASSLLGDSSYEQYF.

The genes are TRBV29-1 and TRBJ2-5; D call uncertain. From germline, CDR1 is SQVTM and CDR2 ANQGSEA. The CDR3 has 15 amino acids. Between the trimmed V and J ends, which lost 6 bases and 0 bases, there was a span of 17 bases. CDR3 in DNA: TGCAGCGTCGACCGCAAACTCTCAGACCAAGAGACCCAGTACTTC. Translated, it gives CSVDRKLSDQETQYF.

The J gene is TRBJ2-1, the V gene TRBV6-1, with a possible D match to TRBD1 (6 bases). CDR1 and CDR2 (germline): MNHNS, SASEGT. The CDR3 sequence is 11 residues long. Trimming stripped 3 bases from V and 9 bases from J, with 6 bases between. The CDR3 nucleotides read TGTGCCAGCAGTGAGGGGGCTGAGCAGTTCTTC. It translates to CASSEGAEQFF.

The V call is TRBV19, the J call TRBJ1-1; 7 nucleotides align to TRBD1. Germline V gene sequence: CDR1 LNHDA, CDR2 SQIVND (reference sequence). This CDR3 has 15 amino acids. Trimming cost V 4 bases and J 3 bases; bases outside gene matches: 8. The CDR3 coding sequence is TGTGCCAGTAGTACGAACCGGGACAGAGACACTGAAGCTTTCTTT. Amino acids: CASSTNRDRDTEAFF.

This clone was seen only a few times. The chain links TRBV25-1 to TRBJ2-1; 9 bases are shared with TRBD1. The CDR3 is made up of 14 amino acids. CDR1 is MGHDK, CDR2 SYGVNS, per germline. The J segment lost 6 bases and the V segment lost 3 bases, leaving 3 bases of the junction unmatched. Written as DNA, the CDR3 is TGTGCCAGCAGTGAGGGACAGGGATTCAATGAGCAGTTCTTC. Amino acid sequence: CASSEGQGFNEQFF.

This clone came up a few times. The J gene is TRBJ1-1, the V gene TRBV5-1; D uncertain. The CDR3 is 14 residues long. V was shortened by 3 bases and J by 5 bases, with 14 bases between the two germline ends. The V gene's germline CDR1 is SGHRS and CDR2 YFSETQ. The DNA for the CDR3 is TGCGCCAGCAGCTCTGGCGACCTTTCAACTGAAGCTTTCTTT. Encoded protein: CASSSGDLSTEAFF.

The chain combines TRBV28 with TRBJ1-2; 8 bases agree with TRBD1. Germline CDR1 and CDR2: MDHEN and SYDVKM. This CDR3 spans 14 amino acids. The J segment lost 4 bases and the V segment lost 6 bases, leaving 7 bases of the junction unmatched. The chain's CDR3 is CASSEDRVAYGYTF. For the CDR3, the DNA is TGTGCCAGCAGCGAGGACAGGGTGGCCTATGGCTACACCTTC.

The chain has TRBV2 and TRBJ2-7; TRBD1 matches at 9 bases. V gave up 6 bases and J gave up 4 bases; unmatched junction bases: 13. The CDR3 has 16 amino acids. CDR1 SNHLY and CDR2 FYNNEI come from the germline V gene. The CDR3 bases are TGTGCCAGCAGCGTAGACAGGGGGTCGTCGATTTACGAGCAGTACTTC. Its translation: CASSVDRGSSIYEQYF.

This chain connects TRBV28 to TRBJ2-7, with D tentatively TRBD2 (6 bases). The length of the CDR3 is 15 residues. Per germline, CDR1 MDHEN and CDR2 SYDVKM. V was cut by 4 bases and J by 2 bases, with 15 bases left in between. The CDR3 spells CASSSPGLGAYEQYF. In DNA form, the CDR3 reads TGTGCCAGCAGTTCGCCGGGACTTGGGGCCTACGAGCAGTACTTC.

V is TRBV6-5 and J is TRBJ2-7, with TRBD2 matching over 13 bases. J gave up 6 bases and V 5 bases, and 4 bases lay outside the gene matches. Germline assignment: CDR1 MNHEY and CDR2 SVGAGI. This CDR3 comprises 14 residues. The CDR3 here is CASSPWTSGSEQYF. DNA of the CDR3: TGTGCCAGCAGTCCCTGGACTAGCGGGAGCGAGCAGTACTTC.

This clone is deemed medium-sized. This rearrangement joins TRBV27 to TRBJ1-2; 7 bases fit TRBD1. Unmatched junction bases numbered 10, after V lost 6 bases and J lost 6 bases. The CDR3 sequence is 14 residues long. Germline V gives CDR1 MNHEY, CDR2 SMNVEV (reference sequence). CDR3 loop: CASRKGTASHGYTF. As DNA, the CDR3 is TGTGCCAGCAGAAAGGGGACAGCGAGCCATGGCTACACCTTC.